This paragraph reports one T cell receptor (beta chain). The clone's antigen remains unknown. It has no much larger one-base neighbor in the sample; base qualities were not kept. Spanning cysteine to phenylalanine, the CDR3 consists of 15 amino acids. Only the CDR3 part of the read is kept: 45 bases, read in frame from the first base. CDR1 and CDR2, looked up from the germline V gene, are ENHRY and SYGVKD. V is trimmed back by 3 bases and J by 4 bases, and the junction contains 7 bases that no gene match accounts for. The data were taken from a study of CD8 T cells in Susac syndrome (dated by TCRdb to about 2019). With regard to the full study: Whether CD8+ T cell activation and differentiation in Susac syndrome was antigen driven was tested using repertoire sequencing.

Peripheral blood CD8+ and CD4+ T cells from healthy donors, Susac syndrome patients and multiple sclerosis patients were profiled by high-throughput TCR beta sequencing. Multiple sclerosis controls were treatment-naive patients with stable or active relapsing-remitting disease fulfilling revised McDonald criteria. Bulk CD8+ and CD4+ T cells were purified by magnetic negative isolation, whereas CD8+ TEMRA cells were enriched by FACS. Blood was drawn into EDTA tubes, processed within 24 hours, and PBMCs were isolated by density gradient centrifugation. PBMCs intended for TCR sequencing were cryopreserved in liquid nitrogen and thawed later in a water bath at 37 degrees C. The sorted or isolated CD4+, CD8+ and CD8+ TEMRA cells had a purity of 90% or higher. RNA was extracted with the RNeasy kit and 0.5 to 1 ug was reverse transcribed using random hexamers. TCR beta CDR3 regions were amplified with the immunoSEQ multiplex PCR assay covering 54 Vbeta and 13 Jbeta segments. PCR amplification bias was corrected by using a synthetic template baseline for primer optimization and computational correction. The published analysis was carried out like this. Reads were annotated to V, D and J genes per IMGT and analyzed with immunoSEQ Analyzer, keeping only productive sequences. To calculate clonality, Shannon entropy was normalized by log2 of the number of productive unique sequences and then subtracted from one. Public and private clones were assessed among the 100 most prevalent clones of each patient and control. Clones were defined as Susac-specific when absent from the healthy and MS cohorts, from about 970 published viral clones and from other ImmuneACCESS disease sequences. TCRdb reprocessed the public reads (quality trimming at Q25 with fastp, clone calling with MiXCR) and kept in-frame beta chains. Duplicate CDR3 protein sequences are folded into a single record with the most common DNA and genes. The V and J calls and clone size come from TCRdb's table, not from the authors' own analysis. Present in this sample are under 150,000 distinct CDR3 sequences, less than 95% of which were seen just once. The ten largest clonotypes hold 0.1% to 0.15% of the sample.

Results and caveats for the whole study, not just this receptor: The number of individuals in the TCR sequencing and HLA analysis was recognized as being relatively small.

The chain is made from TRBV10-3 and TRBJ2-7, and TRBD1 matches 9 of the central bases. The sequence was collected from a human donor with multiple sclerosis. Input material: CD4+ T cells from PBMCs. This receptor carries the CDR3 CAISDGDRVGYEQYF. The nucleotides read TGTGCCATCAGTGACGGGGACAGGGTCGGTTACGAGCAGTACTTC.